This TCR beta chain was retrieved from a study of blood T cell repertoires in COVID-19. Study in general: The origin of the acute and convalescent COVID-19 samples was the United States, Italy and Spain. PBMCs, B-cell-depleted T cells, or T cells were the source of the cDNA or gDNA that made up the material.

TCRdb's copy holds only in-frame clones and misses some; the assay was immunoSEQ multiplex PCR. This table holds around 240,000 clones, 85% found once. The CDR3 covers 14 residues. Germline CDR1 SGHTS, CDR2 YDEGEE. Trimming at V came to 2 bases and at J to 7 bases, leaving 8 bases not matched to a gene. The sample was peripheral blood. The sequence came from a man aged 40-50 years with acute or convalescent COVID-19. The rearrangement uses TRBV5-8 and TRBJ1-2; 7 bases agree with TRBD1. CDR3 loop: CASSFPGTAVGYTF. The CDR3 DNA follows: TGTGCCAGCAGCTTTCCCGGGACAGCTGTTGGCTACACCTTC.